The 29 T cell receptor beta chains below were found in one sample sequenced in a study of beta chain features in type 1 diabetes. The antigens for these receptors are not known. The authors reverse transcribed all of the isolated RNA, so sequencing captured expressed TCRB transcripts. The assay was immunoSEQ multiplex PCR, and TCRdb's table has in-frame clones only and misses some. This table has approximately 260,000 clones, roughly 25% appearing once. Study-level results: A moderate, significant TCRB CDR3 shortening appeared in type 1 diabetes across four CD4+ subsets.

The specimen was naive CD4+ T cells from blood. These receptor sequences come from a woman aged 30 to 39 with type 1 diabetes.

This clone came up a few times. The rearrangement joins TRBV28 to TRBJ1-5; D remains ambiguous. The CDR3 has 16 residues. Trimming left V 5 bases short and J 0 bases short, with 14 bases between. Germline CDR1 and CDR2: MDHEN and SYDVKM. The CDR3, as DNA: TGTGCCAGCAGTCGGTCAACAGCATATAGCAATCAGCCCCAGCATTTT. Translation gives CASSRSTAYSNQPQHF. Using reference TRBV28 and TRBJ1-5 for the parts outside the CDR3, the full variable domain is DVKVTQSSRYLVKRTGEKVFLECVQDMDHENMFWYRQDPGLGLRLIYFSYDVKMKEKGDIPEGYSVSREKKERFSLILESASTNQTSMYLCASSRSTAYSNQPQHFGDGTRLSIL.

This clone has just a few counts. The chain recombines TRBV15 with TRBJ2-2; a weak D match, TRBD1 (7 bases). V was pared by 9 bases and J by 2 bases, with 10 bases between. The V gene's germline CDR1 is LNHNV and CDR2 YYDKDF (reference sequence). The CDR3 is made up of 13 amino acids. The CDR3 sequence: CATQGGNTGELFF. For the CDR3, the DNA is TGTGCCACGCAGGGGGGAAACACCGGGGAGCTGTTTTTT.

In this sample, this clone turned up a few times. V gene TRBV30 combines with J gene TRBJ2-3; 7 bases are shared with TRBD1. After removal of 0 bases from V and 1 base from J, the junction contained 4 bases not matched to a gene. Germline V gene lookup returns CDR1 GTSNPN and CDR2 SVGIG (reference sequence). This CDR3 comprises 15 residues. The CDR3 loop is CAWSVPTGGTDTQYF. The CDR3 nucleotides are TGTGCCTGGAGTGTACCTACAGGGGGCACAGATACGCAGTATTTT.

Only a few counts were recorded for this clone. The chain employs TRBV4-1 and TRBJ1-5; D unresolved. The CDR3 contains 16 residues. Germline CDR1 and CDR2: MGHRA and YSYEKL. V lost 3 bases and J 4 bases, leaving 16 bases between the germline ends. DNA for the CDR3: TGCGCCAGCAGCCAGCCGGGAGGGTACAATAATCAGCCCCAGCATTTT. This gives the protein CASSQPGGYNNQPQHF.

This clone was seen only a few times. V is TRBV30 and J is TRBJ2-5, with a possible D match to TRBD2 (5 bases). Trimming took 2 bases from V and 3 from J, leaving 13 bases between them. The CDR3 is 14 residues long. CDR1 is GTSNPN and CDR2 is SVGIG in the germline V gene (reference sequence). The DNA of the CDR3 is TGTGCCTGGAGTAAAGCCGCCGGGGAAGAGACCCAGTACTTC. Amino acids: CAWSKAAGEETQYF.

This clone has a handful of counts. This chain joins TRBV29-1 and TRBJ2-7; 8 bases align to TRBD1. The CDR3 is 12 amino acids. From germline, CDR1 is SQVTM and CDR2 ANQGSEA. The V and J ends lost 5 bases and 5 bases, in that order; junction bases with no gene match: 5. The CDR3 sequence is CSVIAQGDEQYF. In DNA form, the CDR3 reads TGCAGCGTTATCGCACAGGGGGACGAGCAGTACTTC.

The rearrangement uses TRBV20-1 and TRBJ2-1, with unresolved D. Germline CDR1 and CDR2: DFQATT and SNEGSKA (reference sequence). V was pared by 7 bases and J by 15 bases, with 19 bases between. This CDR3 has 11 residues. The CDR3, as DNA: TGCAGTGTTAGCCGTTGGCAGGATCGGTTCTTC. It is translated as CSVSRWQDRFF.

In its sample, this clone was seen a few times. This rearrangement joins TRBV30 to TRBJ2-2; 9 bases line up with TRBD1. V trimming: 3 bases; J trimming: 5 bases; junction bases outside the gene matches: 13. Per the germline V gene, CDR1 is GTSNPN and CDR2 is SVGIG (reference sequence). This CDR3 contains 17 residues. Here the CDR3 reads CAWRRPRPGQGTGELFF. The CDR3 DNA sequence: TGTGCCTGGAGGAGACCCAGGCCGGGACAGGGAACCGGGGAGCTGTTTTTT.

This clone has a handful of counts. This sequence joins TRBV30 and TRBJ1-2, with D maybe TRBD1 (6 bases). The CDR3 is made up of 12 amino acids. Looked up from germline, CDR1 is GTSNPN and CDR2 is SVGIG (reference sequence). V was cut by 2 bases and J by 8 bases, with 12 bases left in between. CDR3 region: CAWSTGTRGYTF. In DNA form, the CDR3 reads TGTGCCTGGAGTACCGGGACAAGAGGCTACACCTTC.

V is TRBV29-1 and J is TRBJ2-3; D gene ambiguous. V lost 7 bases, J lost 0 bases, and 2 bases lay in between. This CDR3 region has 10 residues. CDR1 and CDR2 from the germline V gene are SQVTM and ANQGSEA. The CDR3 nucleotides are TGCAGCGCTAGCACAGATACGCAGTATTTT. It is translated as CSASTDTQYF.

The rearrangement joins TRBV7-9 to TRBJ2-2; 13 bases agree with TRBD2. V was clipped by 5 bases and J by 4 bases; unmatched bases: 7. The CDR3 spans 17 residues. Germline V CDR1 and CDR2: SEHNR, FQNEAQ (reference sequence). The CDR3 nucleotides read TGTGCCAGCAGCGTACTAGGACTAGCGGGAGCCACCGGGGAGCTGTTTTTT. This gives the protein CASSVLGLAGATGELFF.

This clone occurred a few times. The chain joins TRBV29-1 to TRBJ1-2; D gene ambiguous. Per the germline V gene, CDR1 is SQVTM and CDR2 is ANQGSEA. The V and J ends lost 6 bases and 3 bases respectively, with 14 bases between them. The CDR3 has 13 amino acids. CDR3 sequence: CSVGGIGDYGYTF. The CDR3 DNA reads as TGCAGCGTGGGCGGGATTGGTGACTATGGCTACACCTTC. The full variable domain, rest sourced from reference TRBV29-1 and TRBJ1-2, is SAVISQKPSRDICQRGTSLTIQCQVDSQVTMMFWYRQQPGQSLTLIATANQGSEATYESGFVIDKFPISRPNLTFSTLTVSNMSPEDSSIYLCSVGGIGDYGYTFGSGTRLTVV.

This clone was seen only a few times. The J gene is TRBJ2-5, the V gene TRBV9, with D perhaps matching TRBD2 (5 bases). V lost 3 bases, J lost 2 bases, and 11 bases lay in between. The CDR3 length is 14 residues. CDR1 is SGDLS and CDR2 is YYNGEE in the germline V gene. The CDR3 loop is CASSALWTQETQYF. The CDR3 DNA sequence: TGTGCCAGCAGCGCGCTTTGGACTCAAGAGACCCAGTACTTC.

J is TRBJ2-1 and V is TRBV5-1; TRBD1 is a possible D gene (5 bases). The germline V and J ends were trimmed by 1 base and 5 bases, with 13 bases remaining between them. This CDR3 region has 15 residues. Germline CDR1 is SGHRS and CDR2 is YFSETQ. CDR3 amino acids: CASSLLEKGDNEQFF. CDR3 in DNA: TGCGCCAGCAGCTTGCTGGAGAAAGGGGACAATGAGCAGTTCTTC.

Regarding this clone: A read error may account for a junction end that differs from germline. This chain uses TRBV5-4 with TRBJ2-3; 10 bases fit TRBD2. There are 13 residues in the CDR3. Germline CDR1 SGHNT, CDR2 YYREEE (reference sequence). The CDR3 spells CSTGTSDTDTQYF. As DNA, the CDR3 is TGCTCCACCGGGACTAGCGACACAGATACGCAGTATTTT.

This chain uses TRBV5-8 with TRBJ2-2, with D maybe TRBD1 (6 bases). Germline CDR1 reads SGHTS; CDR2 reads YDEGEE. The CDR3 is made up of 14 amino acids. Trimming removed 9 bases at V and 1 base at J, with 13 bases between. The CDR3 spells CAIPGHLNTGELFF. In nucleotides, the CDR3 is TGTGCCATCCCGGGACACCTGAACACCGGGGAGCTGTTTTTT.

The genes are TRBV30 and TRBJ2-7; 7 nucleotides align to TRBD2. V trimming: 0 bases; J trimming: 6 bases; junction bases outside the gene matches: 5. Germline loops: CDR1 GTSNPN, CDR2 SVGIG (reference sequence). This CDR3 is built from 13 residues. CDR3 sequence reads: CAWSVIGEGEQYF. As DNA, the CDR3 is TGTGCCTGGAGTGTGATCGGGGAGGGCGAGCAGTACTTC.

The CDR3 DNA sequence: TGTGCCAGCAGTTTGGGTAGCGGGAGAGGTGAGACCCAGTACTTC. Protein product: CASSLGSGRGETQYF. The chain employs TRBV27 and TRBJ2-5; 9 bases agree with TRBD2. Per germline, CDR1 MNHEY and CDR2 SMNVEV (reference sequence). V gave up 3 bases and J gave up 5 bases; unmatched junction bases: 7. The CDR3 runs 15 residues.

V and J are TRBV30 and TRBJ1-5; no firm D call. The V gene's germline CDR1 is GTSNPN and CDR2 SVGIG (reference sequence). This CDR3 has 13 residues. V was pared by 1 base and J by 3 bases, with 7 bases between. The CDR3 DNA reads as TGTGCCTGGAGTGAACAGATCAATCAGCCCCAGCATTTT. This translates into CAWSEQINQPQHF.

This clone turned up a few times. J is TRBJ2-3 and V is TRBV10-3; TRBD2 aligns across 14 bases. There are 14 residues in the CDR3. With V trimmed by 6 bases and J by 6 bases, 2 bases remained unmatched. The germline CDR1 and CDR2 sequences are ENHRY and SYGVKD. In DNA form, the CDR3 reads TGTGCCATCAGAGGGACTAGCGGGAGTGATACGCAGTATTTT. Translating it yields CAIRGTSGSDTQYF.

The chain is built from TRBV28 and TRBJ1-2, with D uncertain. Germline-derived CDR1 and CDR2 are MDHEN and SYDVKM. The CDR3 sequence is 12 residues long. V lost 3 bases to trimming and J lost 5 bases, with 7 bases between them. DNA for the CDR3: TGTGCCAGCAGTTTCACGGGGTATGGCTACACCTTC. Protein product: CASSFTGYGYTF.

V and J are TRBV30 and TRBJ1-1; no reliable D call. CDR1 GTSNPN and CDR2 SVGIG come from the germline V gene (reference sequence). The CDR3 is 14 amino acids. With 0 bases removed from V and 1 base from J, the gap between germline ends came to 9 bases. The CDR3 loop is CAWSVTFGNTEAFF. Here the CDR3 DNA reads TGTGCCTGGAGTGTAACGTTCGGGAACACTGAAGCTTTCTTT.

The chain has TRBV30 and TRBJ1-2, with D perhaps TRBD1 (5 bases). V lost 8 bases and J lost 12, with 22 bases in between. The CDR3 has 12 residues. Germline V CDR1 and CDR2: GTSNPN, SVGIG (reference sequence). DNA for the CDR3: TGTGCCGGTCGATCCTCGGGGGGAGTACACACCTTC. Translating gives CAGRSSGGVHTF.

The J gene is TRBJ2-2, the V gene TRBV11-1; D remains ambiguous. The CDR3 is 13 residues long. Trimming stripped 6 bases from V and 4 bases from J, with 9 bases between. Germline CDR1 reads SGHAT; CDR2 reads FQDESV (reference sequence). The CDR3 nucleotides read TGTGCCAGCAGTCGAAGCGCCACCGGGGAGCTGTTTTTT. Its translation is CASSRSATGELFF.

This clone was picked up a small number of times. The chain employs TRBV29-1 and TRBJ2-1, with a tentative D call TRBD2 (5 bases). Trimming took off 2 bases at V and 0 bases at J, with 14 bases between the two ends. Germline CDR1 is SQVTM and CDR2 is ANQGSEA. This CDR3 is built from 16 residues. CDR3 sequence reads: CSVESASGSSYNEQFF. DNA for the CDR3: TGCAGCGTTGAATCGGCCAGCGGCAGCTCCTACAATGAGCAGTTCTTC.

The chain employs TRBV13 and TRBJ2-6; no definite D call. Germline CDR1 and CDR2: PRHDT and FYEKMQ (reference sequence). The CDR3 has 18 residues. V gave up 2 bases and J gave up 1 base, with 15 bases separating them. CDR3 coding DNA: TGTGCCAGCAGCTTACGAACGAGCCTGCCTTCTGGGGCCAACGTCCTGACTTTC. It yields the protein CASSLRTSLPSGANVLTF.

The V call is TRBV19, the J call TRBJ1-1; the D gene is possibly TRBD1 (5 bases). Trimming cost V 2 bases and J 7 bases, with 17 bases left between them. Per germline, CDR1 LNHDA and CDR2 SQIVND (reference sequence). The CDR3 has 15 residues. CDR3 region: CASSIYGTPESEAFF. The CDR3, as DNA: TGTGCCAGTAGTATATACGGGACTCCGGAAAGTGAAGCTTTCTTT.

V gene TRBV30 combines with J gene TRBJ2-4, with a weak D call TRBD1 (6 bases). This CDR3 is built from 15 residues. Germline-derived CDR1 and CDR2 are GTSNPN and SVGIG (reference sequence). With 3 bases removed from V and 7 bases from J, the gap between germline ends came to 19 bases. CDR3 residues: CAWRKTGSWGNIQYF. CDR3 sequence (DNA): TGTGCCTGGAGGAAAACAGGGTCCTGGGGGAACATTCAGTACTTC. The full variable domain, completed using reference TRBV30 and TRBJ2-4, is SQTIHQWPATLVQPVGSPLSLECTVEGTSNPNLYWYRQAAGRGLQLLFYSVGIGQISSEVPQNLSASRPQDRQFILSSKKLLLSDSGFYLCAWRKTGSWGNIQYFGAGTRLSVL.

The chain couples TRBV7-9 to TRBJ1-1; 8 nucleotides match TRBD1. V trimming: 5 bases; J trimming: 5 bases; junction bases outside the gene matches: 4. Germline CDR1 reads SEHNR; CDR2 reads FQNEAQ (reference sequence). This CDR3 has 13 amino acids. The CDR3 sequence is CASSPRQGTEAFF. The CDR3 DNA reads as TGTGCCAGCAGCCCCCGACAGGGGACTGAAGCTTTCTTT.